A selection of T cell receptor beta chains follows, all from one sample in a study of identical twins. TCRdb fed the 5' RACE reads into MiXCR, producing one record per CDR3 protein. There are roughly 500,000 distinct CDR3 sequences in the sample; 20% to 25% occur only once, and about 0.91% lies in the top ten. The same sample was also used in a study of T cells expressing NK-cell markers.

Sequencing was done on a sample of CD4+ T cells sorted from blood. The receptors were sampled from a woman between 18 and 30 years old in good health. Both conserved end residues are part of each CDR3. Each record gives: D gene, clone size, V gene, J gene, CDR3 protein, CDR3 DNA. D genes are given only for firm matches. Expanded clones get a size class; other rows say once, few or many, or leave the size out.

>.|few|TRBV27|TRBJ1-4
CASSLFPGSGPDEKLFF
TGTGCCAGCAGTTTATTTCCGGGATCAGGACCTGATGAAAAACTGTTTTTT
>.|.|TRBV20-1|TRBJ2-5
CSATFGETQYF
TGCAGTGCTACCTTCGGAGAGACCCAGTACTTC
>.|many|TRBV10-2|TRBJ2-3
CASTPGQADTQYF
TGCGCCAGCACGCCGGGGCAGGCAGATACGCAGTATTTT
>.|few|TRBV7-9|TRBJ2-5
CASSFWESPQETQYF
TGTGCCAGCAGCTTCTGGGAATCGCCTCAAGAGACCCAGTACTTC
>TRBD2|.|TRBV20-1|TRBJ2-1
CSATNLAGVNEQFF
TGCAGTGCCACTAACCTAGCGGGAGTAAATGAGCAGTTCTTC
>.|few|TRBV11-2|TRBJ2-3
CASSLGWLTDTQYF
TGTGCCAGCAGCTTGGGTTGGCTAACAGATACGCAGTATTTT
>TRBD2|.|TRBV5-6|TRBJ2-7
CASSSLPAGAYEQYF
TGTGCCAGCAGCTCCCTTCCAGCGGGAGCTTACGAGCAGTACTTC
>TRBD1|.|TRBV7-9|TRBJ2-7
CASSPPGGSYEQYF
TGTGCCAGCAGCCCCCCAGGGGGTTCGTACGAGCAGTACTTC
>TRBD2|.|TRBV20-1|TRBJ2-3
CSASTSGVVDTQYF
TGCAGTGCTTCCACTAGCGGGGTTGTAGATACGCAGTATTTT
>.|.|TRBV7-3|TRBJ2-1
CASSPLGAYNEQFF
TGTGCCAGCAGTCCACTAGGAGCTTACAATGAGCAGTTCTTC
>TRBD2|.|TRBV20-1|TRBJ2-7
CSATPSSGRSYEQYF
TGCAGTGCAACACCCTCTAGCGGGAGATCCTACGAGCAGTACTTC
>.|once|TRBV20-1|TRBJ2-7
CSASSSGDEQYF
TGCAGTGCTAGCTCATCCGGGGACGAGCAGTACTTC
>.|.|TRBV6-1|TRBJ2-7
CASSKNPGGREQYF
TGTGCCAGCAGCAAAAACCCCGGGGGGCGCGAGCAGTACTTC
>.|.|TRBV20-1|TRBJ2-3
CSGGGRIDTDTQYF
TGCAGTGGAGGGGGGCGGATAGACACAGATACGCAGTATTTT
>.|.|TRBV11-3|TRBJ1-1
CASSYQEAGNSEAFF
TGTGCCAGCAGCTACCAGGAGGCAGGGAATTCTGAAGCTTTCTTT
>.|few|TRBV6-5|TRBJ1-1
CASSPRATEAFF
TGTGCCAGCAGCCCTCGGGCCACTGAAGCTTTCTTT
>TRBD2|.|TRBV20-1|TRBJ2-7
CSASAASGTYEQYF
TGCAGTGCTAGTGCGGCTAGCGGTACCTACGAGCAGTACTTC
>.|.|TRBV10-3|TRBJ2-5
CAISESRPTYQETQYF
TGTGCCATCAGTGAGTCGCGACCAACGTACCAAGAGACCCAGTACTTC
>.|.|TRBV12-3/TRBV12-4|TRBJ2-7
CASSYRPPGTHEQYF
TGTGCCAGCAGTTACCGCCCCCCGGGCACCCACGAGCAGTACTTC
>.|many|TRBV19|TRBJ1-2
CASTSSGTLDYGYTF
TGTGCCAGTACCTCATCAGGGACCCTCGATTATGGCTACACCTTC
>.|few|TRBV9|TRBJ1-2
CASSPHRGIEYGYTF
TGTGCCAGCAGCCCCCACCGGGGGATCGAATATGGCTACACCTTC
>.|.|TRBV20-1|TRBJ1-6
CSARVEVSPLHF
TGCAGTGCTAGAGTGGAGGTATCACCCCTCCACTTT
>.|many|TRBV2|TRBJ2-3
CASSEYTDTQYF
TGTGCCAGCAGTGAATATACAGATACGCAGTATTTT
>.|.|TRBV2|TRBJ2-7
CASTAGSYEQYF
TGTGCCAGCACCGCCGGGTCCTACGAGCAGTACTTC
>.|.|TRBV12-2|TRBJ2-7
CASRLAIIGREHEQYF
TGTGCAAGTCGCTTAGCGATAATCGGGCGGGAACACGAGCAGTACTTC
>.|.|TRBV5-6|TRBJ1-4
CASSFRGGKLFF
TGTGCCAGCAGCTTTAGGGGAGGGAAACTGTTTTTT
>TRBD2|few|TRBV9|TRBJ2-1
CASSVASFSGRFYNEQFF
TGTGCCAGCAGCGTCGCCAGCTTTAGCGGGAGGTTCTACAATGAGCAGTTCTTC
>.|.|TRBV15|TRBJ1-5
CATSIQGVPNQPQHF
TGTGCCACCAGCATCCAGGGCGTACCCAATCAGCCCCAGCATTTT
>.|.|TRBV2|TRBJ2-3
CASNLATDTQYF
TGTGCCAGCAACCTAGCCACAGATACGCAGTATTTT
>TRBD2|.|TRBV12-3/TRBV12-4|TRBJ2-1
CASSLAQTSVNEQFF
TGTGCCAGCAGTTTAGCTCAGACTAGCGTGAATGAGCAGTTCTTC
>.|many|TRBV29-1|TRBJ1-1
CSVRGALTEAFF
TGCAGCGTCCGGGGGGCACTCACTGAAGCTTTCTTT
>TRBD2|.|TRBV28|TRBJ2-3
CASSRRGGGRITDTQYF
TGTGCCAGCAGCCGACGGGGGGGCGGGAGGATTACAGATACGCAGTATTTT
>.|.|TRBV7-2|TRBJ2-5
CASSPQFPSQETQYF
TGTGCCAGCAGCCCCCAATTCCCCTCGCAAGAGACCCAGTACTTC
>TRBD2|few|TRBV20-1|TRBJ2-3
CSARTSGRTDTQYF
TGCAGTGCTAGAACTAGCGGGAGAACAGATACGCAGTATTTT
>TRBD2|.|TRBV6-2/TRBV6-3|TRBJ2-2
CASSRTSVNTGELFF
TGTGCCAGCAGCCGGACTAGCGTCAACACCGGGGAGCTGTTTTTT
>.|few|TRBV20-1|TRBJ2-7
CSATSSAQGSYEQYF
TGCAGTGCTACCTCTAGCGCCCAGGGGTCCTACGAGCAGTACTTC
>.|.|TRBV21-1|TRBJ2-5
CASNRDQETQYF
TGTGCCAGTAACAGGGACCAAGAGACCCAGTACTTC
>.|many|TRBV7-6|TRBJ1-3
CASSAGGGPGNTIYF
TGTGCCAGCAGCGCTGGGGGGGGCCCTGGAAACACCATATATTTT
>.|few|TRBV12-3/TRBV12-4|TRBJ1-5
CASSSATGPQHF
TGTGCCAGCAGTTCCGCGACGGGGCCCCAGCATTTT
>.|few|TRBV20-1|TRBJ2-7
CSAQPGQGLYEQYF
TGCAGTGCTCAACCAGGGCAGGGACTCTACGAGCAGTACTTC
>.|.|TRBV4-1|TRBJ1-1
CASSRRRRDTEAFF
TGCGCCAGCAGCCGCCGTCGAAGGGACACTGAAGCTTTCTTT
>TRBD2|few|TRBV20-1|TRBJ2-7
CTASGLAVHEQYF
TGCACCGCCTCGGGACTAGCGGTCCACGAGCAGTACTTC
>.|few|TRBV20-1|TRBJ2-3
CSATQGLLTDTQYF
TGCAGTGCAACCCAGGGACTCCTCACAGATACGCAGTATTTT
>TRBD1|.|TRBV2|TRBJ1-2
CASRPSRGQGASGYTF
TGTGCCAGCAGACCCTCCCGTGGACAGGGGGCGTCGGGCTACACCTTC
>TRBD2|.|TRBV19|TRBJ2-1
CASIPRTGTSDNEQFF
TGTGCCAGTATCCCAAGGACCGGGACTAGCGACAATGAGCAGTTCTTC
>.|.|TRBV12-3/TRBV12-4|TRBJ2-7
CASSHGVQQYF
TGTGCCAGCAGCCACGGTGTACAGCAGTACTTC
>.|.|TRBV2|TRBJ1-1
CASSFAAGNTEAFF
TGTGCCAGCAGCTTCGCGGCAGGGAACACTGAAGCTTTCTTT
>TRBD1|.|TRBV12-3/TRBV12-4|TRBJ1-1
CASSQGQVMNTEAFF
TGTGCCAGCAGCCAAGGACAGGTGATGAACACTGAAGCTTTCTTT
>TRBD1|.|TRBV20-1|TRBJ1-2
CSAKEDRVGYGYTF
TGCAGTGCTAAGGAGGACAGGGTGGGCTATGGCTACACCTTC